The entry below describes one T cell receptor beta chain. The sample originates from a study of blood T cell repertoires in COVID-19. About the study: There were acute and convalescent COVID-19 samples, and they came from the United States, Italy and Spain. T cells, B-cell-depleted T cells, or PBMCs supplied cDNA or gDNA.

Germline lookup yields CDR1 SGDLS and CDR2 YYNGEE. V was clipped by 7 bases and J by 4 bases, with 9 bases between them. CDR3 length equals 12 residues. Authors' data handling: The assay estimated nucleated cells by amplifying reference gene primers. The method was immunoSEQ multiplex PCR; TCRdb's version includes in-frame clones alone and lacks a portion of them. V, J and clone size are taken as reported in that table, and D and trimming were inferred from the DNA itself. Of roughly 150,000 clones in the sample, around 89% are singletons; the top ten hold less than 3%. The V and J genes are TRBV9 and TRBJ2-1, with TRBD2 as a possible D gene (7 bases). The sequencing sample was made of peripheral blood. This clonotype was obtained from a man aged 60 to 75 with active or convalescent COVID-19. The CDR3 nucleotides read TGTGCCAGCGGGGGGGCGTACAATGAGCAGTTCTTC. It yields the protein CASGGAYNEQFF. Full variable domain (outside the CDR3, taken from reference TRBV9 and TRBJ2-1): DSGVTQTPKHLITATGQRVTLRCSPRSGDLSVYWYQQSLDQGLQFLIQYYNGEERAKGNILERFSAQQFPDLHSELNLSSLELGDSALYFCASGGAYNEQFFGPGTRLTVL.